What follows are 28 T cell receptor beta chains derived from one specimen sequenced in a study of blood T cell repertoires in COVID-19. TCRdb's copy holds only in-frame clones and misses some; the assay was immunoSEQ multiplex PCR. Of about 270,000 clones listed, 85% to 95% are singletons. Sequencing used PBMCs or T cells enriched from blood (not recorded which). The receptors shown here come from a man in his forties who had been exposed to COVID-19.

The chain combines TRBV7-9 with TRBJ2-7; possible D gene TRBD2, 5 bases. Germline-derived CDR1 and CDR2 are SEHNR and FQNEAQ (reference sequence). Trimming shortened V by 6 bases and J by 3 bases, and 15 bases separated the two germline ends. The CDR3 contains 14 residues. CDR3 amino acids: CASRGRENVYEQYF. In DNA, the CDR3 is TGTGCCAGCAGGGGAAGGGAGAACGTCTACGAGCAGTACTTC.

The chain couples TRBV28 to TRBJ2-7, with D possibly being TRBD2 (6 bases). Germline V gives CDR1 MDHEN, CDR2 SYDVKM. Deletions cut 6 bases from V and 0 bases from J, with 15 bases between. This CDR3 is built from 15 residues. CDR3 protein: CASSTGTRSSYEQYF. CDR3 in DNA: TGTGCCAGCAGCACCGGGACTCGAAGCTCCTACGAGCAGTACTTC.

The chain joins TRBV6-1 to TRBJ2-1; 8 positions match TRBD1. CDR3 size: 14 residues. The V gene's germline CDR1 is MNHNS and CDR2 SASEGT. The ends lost 5 bases at V and 13 bases at J; junction bases unmatched: 13. CDR3 amino acids: CASSQTTQGALQFF. Written as DNA, the CDR3 is TGTGCCAGCAGTCAAACCACGCAGGGGGCTCTTCAGTTCTTC.

J is TRBJ1-3 and V is TRBV19; TRBD1 is a possible D gene (6 bases). V was clipped by 5 bases and J by 4 bases, with 15 bases between them. Germline V gene lookup returns CDR1 LNHDA and CDR2 SQIVND (reference sequence). The CDR3 consists of 15 residues. CDR3 nucleotides: TGTGCCAGTAGTTTCCACAGGGTAGGGGGAAACACCATATATTTT. Protein product: CASSFHRVGGNTIYF. The complete variable domain, with remaining parts taken from reference TRBV19 and TRBJ1-3, reads DGGITQSPKYLFRKEGQNVTLSCEQNLNHDAMYWYRQDPGQGLRLIYYSQIVNDFQKGDIAEGYSVSREKKESFPLTVTSAQKNPTAFYLCASSFHRVGGNTIYFGEGSWLTVV.

The gene calls are TRBV29-1 and TRBJ2-1; 8 bases map to TRBD2. V shed 6 bases and J 9 bases; nucleotides not matched to a gene: 16. The length of the CDR3 is 15 residues. Germline V gene lookup returns CDR1 SQVTM and CDR2 ANQGSEA. CDR3 nucleotides: TGCAGCGTCGACGTTGGGGCTAGCGGGCAGGCTGAGCAGTTCTTC. This sequence encodes CSVDVGASGQAEQFF.

The rearrangement links TRBV29-1 to TRBJ2-4, with D hard to call. Trimming cost V 1 base and J 8 bases, with 9 bases left between them. Germline V lookup: CDR1 SQVTM, CDR2 ANQGSEA. The CDR3 has 12 amino acids. The CDR3 DNA reads as TGCAGCGTTGAAGGCTCAGGTTACATTCAGTACTTC. Residues: CSVEGSGYIQYF.

The chain carries TRBV28 and TRBJ1-5; the D is unclear. CDR3 length: 13 residues. CDR1 MDHEN and CDR2 SYDVKM come from the germline V gene. Trimming took 5 bases from V and 7 from J, leaving 12 bases between them. CDR3 sequence: CASSAGFVQPQHF. CDR3 coding DNA: TGTGCCAGCAGTGCAGGATTTGTCCAGCCCCAGCATTTT.

The V gene is TRBV7-6, the J gene TRBJ1-1; 8 bases line up with TRBD1. The CDR3 covers 12 residues. Germline assignment: CDR1 SGHVS and CDR2 FNYEAQ. V was pared by 4 bases and J by 6 bases, with 1 base of the junction left unmatched. The DNA for the CDR3 is TGTGCCAGCAGCTCAGGGGGCCCTGAAGCTTTCTTT. Residues: CASSSGGPEAFF.

This chain links TRBV18 with TRBJ1-6; D gene unclear. This CDR3 has 16 amino acids. The V end lost 3 bases, the J end lost 0 bases, and 9 bases lay between the germline ends. Germline V CDR1 and CDR2: KGHSH, LQKENI. Here the CDR3 DNA reads TGTGCCAGCTCACCGAGCGTAAGCTCCTATAATTCACCCCTCCACTTT. Its translation is CASSPSVSSYNSPLHF.

The chain has TRBV18 and TRBJ1-1, with 8 bases aligning to TRBD1. Trimming cost V 3 bases and J 5 bases; bases outside gene matches: 11. The CDR3 has 16 residues. Germline CDR1 KGHSH, CDR2 LQKENI. The CDR3 DNA sequence: TGTGCCAGCTCACCCTCCGGACAGGGTGGGTGGACTGAAGCTTTCTTT. Protein sequence: CASSPSGQGGWTEAFF.

This chain links TRBV7-9 with TRBJ1-4; a weak D match, TRBD1 (6 bases). In germline, CDR1 is SEHNR, CDR2 FQNEAQ (reference sequence). The CDR3 contains 16 residues. Trimming left V 5 bases short and J 7 bases short, with 20 bases between. CDR3 sequence (DNA): TGTGCCAGCAGCCGAAGCGCAACAGGGATCACTGAAAAACTGTTTTTT. Translation gives CASSRSATGITEKLFF.

CDR3 residues: CAWRRVNTEAFF. In DNA form, the CDR3 reads TGTGCCTGGAGGAGAGTGAACACTGAAGCTTTCTTT. The rearrangement links TRBV30 to TRBJ1-1; D remains unclear. Germline lookup yields CDR1 GTSNPN and CDR2 SVGIG (reference sequence). The CDR3 has 12 amino acids. V was pared by 3 bases and J by 0 bases, with 5 bases between. Together with reference TRBV30 and TRBJ1-1, the CDR3 gives the full variable domain: SQTIHQWPATLVQPVGSPLSLECTVEGTSNPNLYWYRQAAGRGLQLLFYSVGIGQISSEVPQNLSASRPQDRQFILSSKKLLLSDSGFYLCAWRRVNTEAFFGQGTRLTVV.

The rearrangement uses TRBV6-5 and TRBJ1-3; D call uncertain. Deletions cut 10 bases from V and 0 bases from J, with 7 bases between. The CDR3 loop spans 12 amino acids. Germline values: CDR1 MNHEY, CDR2 SVGAGI. CDR3 protein: CATSGSGNTIYF. The CDR3 bases are TGTGCCACCTCAGGCTCTGGAAACACCATATATTTT.

The chain joins TRBV30 to TRBJ2-3, with TRBD2 matching 11 bases. V shed 5 bases, J shed 3 bases, and the junction held 4 bases outside the gene matches. Looked up from germline, CDR1 is GTSNPN and CDR2 is SVGIG (reference sequence). This CDR3 has 14 amino acids. The chain's CDR3 is CAWVLAGVTDTQYF. The CDR3 region has the DNA TGTGCCTGGGTACTAGCGGGAGTAACAGATACGCAGTATTTT.

J is TRBJ2-1 and V is TRBV4-2; 12 bases fit TRBD2. The CDR3 totals 16 residues. Unmatched junction bases numbered 4, after V lost 2 bases and J lost 5 bases. Germline V lookup: CDR1 LGHNA, CDR2 YNFKEQ. The CDR3: CASSQQTSGRNNEQFF. For the CDR3, the DNA is TGTGCCAGCAGCCAACAGACTAGCGGGAGAAACAATGAGCAGTTCTTC.

A remark on this clone: Other DNA sequences in this sample translate to the same CDR3. This chain joins TRBV5-6 and TRBJ2-5; D is unclear. The germline gives CDR1 SGHDT, CDR2 YYEEEE. The CDR3 sequence is 11 residues long. V was cut by 2 bases and J by 4 bases, with 3 bases left in between. The CDR3 here is CASSFSETQYF. As DNA, the CDR3 is TGTGCCAGCAGCTTCTCAGAGACCCAGTACTTC.

This clone was seen a single time. Here the CDR3 DNA reads TGTGCCAGCGGACTGTCCTACGAGCAGTACTTC. Protein: CASGLSYEQYF. The chain links TRBV28 to TRBJ2-7, with a weak D call TRBD2 (5 bases). This CDR3 spans 11 amino acids. The ends were cut back, 8 bases at V and 1 base at J, with 6 bases in the middle. From germline, CDR1 is MDHEN and CDR2 SYDVKM.

This chain uses TRBV6-2 or TRBV6-3 with TRBJ1-6; D is possibly TRBD1 (5 bases). CDR3 length: 15 residues. Germline CDR1 and CDR2: MNHEY and SVGEGT. V was shortened by 6 bases and J by 5 bases, with 14 bases between the two germline ends. In DNA, the CDR3 is TGTGCCAGCAGCCAGATAAGGGGTGATAATTCACCCCTCCACTTT. Translation: CASSQIRGDNSPLHF.

J is TRBJ2-3 and V is TRBV19; D perhaps matches TRBD2 (6 bases). This CDR3 has 15 residues. In germline, CDR1 is LNHDA, CDR2 SQIVND (reference sequence). Trimming stripped 5 bases from V and 1 base from J, with 13 bases between. This CDR3 reads CASSSGTYRTDTQYF. DNA of the CDR3: TGTGCCAGTAGTTCAGGGACTTATCGCACAGATACGCAGTATTTT.

The V and J genes are TRBV30 and TRBJ1-1; TRBD1 matches at 9 bases. The CDR3 spans 14 residues. With 1 base clipped from V and 5 bases from J, the junction kept 5 bases outside the gene matches. Germline V gene sequence: CDR1 GTSNPN, CDR2 SVGIG (reference sequence). CDR3 protein: CAWSGGQGLTEAFF. Written as DNA, the CDR3 is TGTGCCTGGAGTGGTGGACAGGGGCTGACTGAAGCTTTCTTT. Filled out from reference TRBV30 and TRBJ1-1, the complete variable domain reads SQTIHQWPATLVQPVGSPLSLECTVEGTSNPNLYWYRQAAGRGLQLLFYSVGIGQISSEVPQNLSASRPQDRQFILSSKKLLLSDSGFYLCAWSGGQGLTEAFFGQGTRLTVV.

The V and J genes are TRBV19 and TRBJ2-1; 8 bases fit TRBD1. Trimming cost V 5 bases and J 4 bases; bases outside gene matches: 1. CDR1 and CDR2 from the germline V gene are LNHDA and SQIVND (reference sequence). CDR3 length: 13 residues. The CDR3 protein is CASSRTGYNEQFF. The CDR3, as DNA: TGTGCCAGTAGTCGGACAGGGTACAATGAGCAGTTCTTC.

The chain links TRBV2 to TRBJ1-6; D ambiguous. Trimming shortened V by 7 bases and J by 0 bases, and 10 bases separated the two germline ends. The CDR3 spans 15 residues. Germline V CDR1 and CDR2: SNHLY, FYNNEI. CDR3 nucleotide sequence: TGTGCCAGCACGCGGCAGAGCTCCTATAATTCACCCCTCCACTTT. Protein sequence: CASTRQSSYNSPLHF.

The gene calls are TRBV30 and TRBJ1-1; possibly TRBD1 for D (6 bases). Germline-derived CDR1 and CDR2 are GTSNPN and SVGIG (reference sequence). The CDR3 runs 15 residues. With 5 bases removed from V and 6 bases from J, the gap between germline ends came to 22 bases. The CDR3 reads CAWESRQATGAEAFF. CDR3 in DNA: TGTGCCTGGGAATCCCGACAGGCTACCGGCGCTGAAGCTTTCTTT.

About this clone itself: This sample includes further DNA sequences coding for the same CDR3. The chain uses TRBV5-1 and TRBJ2-7; D not certain. V was pared by 3 bases and J by 2 bases, with 3 bases between. Germline V CDR1 and CDR2: SGHRS, YFSETQ. The CDR3 length is 11 residues. The CDR3, as DNA: TGCGCCAGCAGCTCTACCTACGAGCAGTACTTC. Translating it yields CASSSTYEQYF.

The chain uses TRBV27 and TRBJ2-2; 7 bases fit TRBD1. The V gene's germline CDR1 is MNHEY and CDR2 SMNVEV (reference sequence). The CDR3 extends over 16 amino acids. V shed 7 bases, J shed 4 bases, and the junction held 12 bases outside the gene matches. CDR3 region: CASKGSRGRVTGELFF. Here the CDR3 DNA reads TGTGCCAGCAAGGGATCAAGGGGGCGAGTCACCGGGGAGCTGTTTTTT.

The chain links TRBV7-9 to TRBJ1-2; D is uncertain. The germline CDR1 and CDR2 sequences are SEHNR and FQNEAQ (reference sequence). The CDR3 runs to 13 residues. V dropped 10 bases and J dropped 3 bases, with 15 bases sitting between them. CDR3 amino acids: CATGGVRDYGYTF. CDR3 sequence (DNA): TGTGCCACCGGCGGGGTTCGGGACTATGGCTACACCTTC.

This clone was counted once. The chain couples TRBV5-4 to TRBJ1-1; 10 nucleotides match TRBD1. The length of the CDR3 is 14 residues. Germline-derived CDR1 and CDR2 are SGHNT and YYREEE (reference sequence). The V gene end was trimmed by 4 bases and the J gene end by 4 bases; junction bases not matched to a gene: 4. CDR3 nucleotides: TGTGCCAGCAGCGACAGGGGGCTTGGCACTGAAGCTTTCTTT. Amino acids: CASSDRGLGTEAFF.

The V call is TRBV13, the J call TRBJ2-5; TRBD1 agrees at 8 bases. This CDR3 comprises 14 residues. The ends lost 4 bases at V and 0 bases at J; junction bases unmatched: 1. Germline assignment: CDR1 PRHDT and CDR2 FYEKMQ (reference sequence). CDR3 in amino acids: CASSSGQDQETQYF. CDR3 DNA sequence: TGTGCCAGCAGCTCGGGACAGGACCAAGAGACCCAGTACTTC.